The 11 T cell receptor beta chains below come from one sample, sequenced in a study of blood T cell repertoires in COVID-19. Generated by immunoSEQ multiplex PCR, the TCRdb table keeps only in-frame clones and is missing some. The table lists 200,000 or so clones, approximately 81% of them singletons, with less than 11% in the top ten. The specimen sequenced was peripheral blood. The receptors were gathered from a woman at least 80 years old with acute or convalescent COVID-19.

This chain uses TRBV11-3 with TRBJ2-7; 7 bases align to TRBD2. V was clipped by 5 bases and J by 3 bases; unmatched bases: 7. CDR1 and CDR2 from the germline V gene are SGHNT and YENEEA. This CDR3 comprises 14 residues. The CDR3: CASSGAGSNYEQYF. The CDR3 bases are TGTGCCAGCAGCGGAGCGGGATCCAACTACGAGCAGTACTTC.

The chain combines TRBV5-5 with TRBJ2-3, with 9 positions matching TRBD2. The CDR3 runs to 15 residues. Germline CDR1 reads SGHKS; CDR2 reads YYEKEE (reference sequence). Trimming cost V 0 bases and J 4 bases; bases outside gene matches: 3. This CDR3 reads CASSLVGGGADTQYF. CDR3 in DNA: TGTGCCAGCAGCTTGGTAGGCGGGGGGGCAGATACGCAGTATTTT.

This chain joins TRBV6-2 or TRBV6-3 and TRBJ2-2; 12 bases align to TRBD2. Germline V gene lookup returns CDR1 MNHEY and CDR2 SVGEGT. The CDR3 totals 15 residues. V was pared by 3 bases and J by 6 bases, with 2 bases of the junction left unmatched. CDR3 in amino acids: CASSYLAGGPGELFF. Here the CDR3 DNA reads TGTGCCAGCAGTTATCTAGCGGGGGGGCCCGGGGAGCTGTTTTTT.

This rearrangement joins TRBV2 to TRBJ1-2; D unresolved. V was shortened by 3 bases and J by 0 bases, with 5 bases between the two germline ends. Germline assignment: CDR1 SNHLY and CDR2 FYNNEI. The CDR3 runs to 13 residues. The CDR3 region is CASSETSNYGYTF. The DNA for the CDR3 is TGTGCCAGCAGTGAGACATCTAACTATGGCTACACCTTC.

CDR3 sequence reads: CASSPGSRHMNTEAFF. The CDR3 DNA follows: TGTGCCAGCAGCCCCGGGTCCCGGCATATGAACACTGAAGCTTTCTTT. This sequence joins TRBV6-2 or TRBV6-3 and TRBJ1-1, with D unresolved. V was cut by 6 bases and J by 0 bases, with 17 bases left in between. CDR3 size: 16 residues. The germline CDR1 and CDR2 sequences are MNHEY and SVGEGT.

The chain combines TRBV27 with TRBJ1-6; 7 bases fit TRBD1. V lost 3 bases, J lost 8 bases, and 10 bases stayed unmatched. The CDR3 is 16 residues long. In germline, CDR1 is MNHEY, CDR2 SMNVEV (reference sequence). CDR3 residues: CASSFLPGTADSPLHF. CDR3 nucleotides: TGTGCCAGCAGTTTCCTTCCCGGGACAGCTGATTCACCCCTCCACTTT.

The chain is built from TRBV28 and TRBJ2-1; tentatively, D is TRBD2 (5 bases). Trimming stripped 4 bases from V and 8 bases from J, with 9 bases between. The CDR3 consists of 12 residues. CDR1 and CDR2 (germline): MDHEN, SYDVKM. As DNA, the CDR3 is TGTGCCAGCAGTTCCAACGGGGATGAGCAGTTCTTC. It is translated as CASSSNGDEQFF.

This clone was detected once. This chain connects TRBV6-5 to TRBJ2-5; maybe TRBD2 (5 bases). The CDR3 is 14 amino acids. Germline lookup yields CDR1 MNHEY and CDR2 SVGAGI. Trimming removed 4 bases at V and 2 bases at J, with 11 bases between. Written as DNA, the CDR3 is TGTGCCAGCAGTTCCGGGGTCTTACAAGAGACCCAGTACTTC. Translation: CASSSGVLQETQYF.

The chain is built from TRBV2 and TRBJ1-2, with TRBD1 identical over 7 bases. V was pared by 8 bases and J by 3 bases, with 6 bases of the junction left unmatched. The germline CDR1 and CDR2 sequences are SNHLY and FYNNEI. CDR3 length equals 13 residues. As DNA, the CDR3 is TGTGCCAGCGTCCGGGACAGATACTATGGCTACACCTTC. As protein: CASVRDRYYGYTF.

This chain links TRBV13 with TRBJ2-1; TRBD2 aligns across 10 bases. Germline CDR1 reads PRHDT; CDR2 reads FYEKMQ (reference sequence). J lost 5 bases, V lost 4 bases, and 5 bases had no gene match. This CDR3 is 15 amino acids long. The CDR3: CASSSSGSDNNEQFF. The CDR3, as DNA: TGTGCCAGCAGCTCTAGCGGGAGCGACAACAATGAGCAGTTCTTC.

The chain recombines TRBV6-5 with TRBJ1-1; 9 bases are a match to TRBD1. Germline V gene lookup returns CDR1 MNHEY and CDR2 SVGAGI. Trimming took 7 bases from V and 4 from J; bases not matched to a gene: 10. The CDR3 contains 15 residues. The CDR3 here is CASIPQGARGTEAFF. In DNA form, the CDR3 reads TGTGCCAGCATTCCACAGGGGGCGCGGGGCACTGAAGCTTTCTTT.